Following are 27 T cell receptor beta chains from one sample sequenced in a study of lymphopenia after photon versus proton radiotherapy. Libraries were prepared by immunoSEQ multiplex PCR; TCRdb keeps only in-frame clonotypes and omits some of them. This table has about 26,000 clones, approximately 89% appearing once. Sample: peripheral blood, taken from a patient treated with photon-based radiotherapy. The origin of the receptors is a man aged 30-40 years with gastric cancer.

The genes are TRBV29-1 and TRBJ2-3; a weak D match, TRBD1 (6 bases). The V end lost 5 bases, the J end lost 2 bases, and 11 bases lay between the germline ends. The germline V gene has CDR1 SQVTM and CDR2 ANQGSEA. The CDR3 runs to 13 residues. The CDR3 nucleotides are TGCAGCGTTATGACAGGCCTCACAGATACGCAGTATTTT. It is translated as CSVMTGLTDTQYF.

This clone was detected only once. This sequence joins TRBV19 and TRBJ2-5; TRBD1 aligns across 7 bases. The DNA end is a closer match to TRBJ2-7, so the J assignment may be wrong. The germline CDR1 and CDR2 sequences are LNHDA and SQIVND (reference sequence). The CDR3 runs to 16 residues. CDR3 nucleotides: TGTGCCAGTAGTATTTACCCGGGACAGAAGGCCTACGAGCAGTACTTC. The encoded protein is CASSIYPGQKAYEQYF.

This clone was detected only a few times. This sequence joins TRBV28 and TRBJ2-1, with 14 bases matching TRBD2. In germline, CDR1 is MDHEN, CDR2 SYDVKM. With 3 bases clipped from V and 8 bases from J, the junction kept 3 bases outside the gene matches. This CDR3 contains 15 residues. As DNA, the CDR3 is TGTGCCAGCAGTTTGGAGGGACTAGCGGGAGATGAGCAGTTCTTC. This encodes CASSLEGLAGDEQFF. Combining the CDR3 with reference TRBV28 and TRBJ2-1 gives the whole variable domain DVKVTQSSRYLVKRTGEKVFLECVQDMDHENMFWYRQDPGLGLRLIYFSYDVKMKEKGDIPEGYSVSREKKERFSLILESASTNQTSMYLCASSLEGLAGDEQFFGPGTRLTVL.

J is TRBJ2-7 and V is TRBV5-1, with D possibly matching TRBD1 (5 bases). The CDR3 runs to 14 residues. Between the trimmed V and J ends, which lost 1 base and 3 bases, there was a span of 11 bases. Germline lookup yields CDR1 SGHRS and CDR2 YFSETQ. CDR3 in amino acids: CASSLRSTVYEQYF. In DNA form, the CDR3 reads TGCGCCAGCAGCTTGCGGTCGACAGTCTACGAGCAGTACTTC.

The J gene is TRBJ2-7, the V gene TRBV15, with TRBD1 matching over 7 bases. This CDR3 comprises 12 residues. V trimming: 9 bases; J trimming: 5 bases; junction bases outside the gene matches: 7. Germline-derived CDR1 and CDR2 are LNHNV and YYDKDF (reference sequence). CDR3 amino acids: CATKDRANEQYF. The CDR3 coding sequence is TGTGCCACAAAAGACAGGGCGAACGAGCAGTACTTC. The full variable domain, its missing parts supplied by reference TRBV15 and TRBJ2-7, is DAMVIQNPRYQVTQFGKPVTLSCSQTLNHNVMYWYQQKSSQAPKLLFHYYDKDFNNEADTPDNFQSRRPNTSFCFLDIRSPGLGDTAMYLCATKDRANEQYFGPGTRLTVT.

The chain has TRBV7-6 and TRBJ2-2; 7 positions agree with TRBD2. V lost 1 base and J lost 4; bases outside the gene matches: 12. From germline, CDR1 is SGHVS and CDR2 FNYEAQ. The CDR3 spans 18 residues. The CDR3 loop reads CASSLGPLAGVITGELFF. CDR3 sequence (DNA): TGTGCCAGCAGCTTAGGGCCCCTTGCGGGAGTAATCACCGGGGAGCTGTTTTTT.

This clone was counted a few times. This chain connects TRBV29-1 to TRBJ1-1; D unresolved. CDR3 size: 12 residues. V lost 4 bases to trimming and J lost 2 bases, with 8 bases between them. Per germline, CDR1 SQVTM and CDR2 ANQGSEA. The CDR3 nucleotides read TGCAGCGTTGGGTCGATAAACACTGAAGCTTTCTTT. Its protein is CSVGSINTEAFF. The full variable domain, in which reference TRBV29-1 and TRBJ1-1 provide the parts outside the CDR3, is SAVISQKPSRDICQRGTSLTIQCQVDSQVTMMFWYRQQPGQSLTLIATANQGSEATYESGFVIDKFPISRPNLTFSTLTVSNMSPEDSSIYLCSVGSINTEAFFGQGTRLTVV.

This chain links TRBV19 with TRBJ2-3; weak D call: TRBD2 (7 bases). V was trimmed by 7 bases and J by 1 base, leaving 18 bases between them. Germline V gives CDR1 LNHDA, CDR2 SQIVND (reference sequence). This CDR3 contains 16 residues. CDR3 residues: CASMPGEGWGTDTQYF. The CDR3 nucleotides read TGTGCCAGTATGCCAGGGGAGGGTTGGGGCACAGATACGCAGTATTTT.

This clone was seen just once. The chain couples TRBV9 to TRBJ2-1; the match to TRBD2 covers 9 bases. Germline lookup yields CDR1 SGDLS and CDR2 YYNGEE. This CDR3 contains 14 residues. The V and J ends lost 4 bases and 7 bases, in that order; junction bases with no gene match: 6. CDR3 protein: CASSPFSGSNEQFF. For the CDR3, the DNA is TGTGCCAGCAGCCCTTTTAGCGGGAGTAATGAGCAGTTCTTC.

The chain is built from TRBV5-1 and TRBJ2-2; TRBD2 is a possible D gene (6 bases). The CDR3 extends over 16 amino acids. V was clipped by 0 bases and J by 7 bases, with 16 bases between them. Germline loops: CDR1 SGHRS, CDR2 YFSETQ. The CDR3 DNA reads as TGCGCCAGCAGCTTGGGTGGCGGAGGGGCCGGCGGGGAGCTGTTTTTT. Protein: CASSLGGGGAGGELFF.

This rearrangement joins TRBV6-6 to TRBJ2-5; the D is unclear. The CDR3 has 11 amino acids. The V gene's germline CDR1 is MNHNY and CDR2 SVGAGI (reference sequence). Between the trimmed V and J ends, which lost 6 bases and 2 bases, there was a span of 4 bases. The CDR3 protein is CASSYQETQYF. The CDR3 coding sequence is TGTGCCAGCAGCTATCAAGAGACCCAGTACTTC.

This chain uses TRBV6-4 with TRBJ2-5, with TRBD1 identical over 9 bases. Germline CDR1 reads MRHNA; CDR2 reads SNTAGT. The CDR3 sequence is 16 residues long. V trimming: 4 bases; J trimming: 4 bases; junction bases outside the gene matches: 10. For the CDR3, the DNA is TGTGCCAGCAGTGGGGACAGGGTTTGGTTTGGAGAGACCCAGTACTTC. As protein: CASSGDRVWFGETQYF.

V is TRBV4-3 and J is TRBJ2-3, with 7 bases lining up with TRBD2. CDR3 length equals 16 residues. Trimming took 0 bases from V and 4 from J; bases not matched to a gene: 7. CDR1 and CDR2 (germline): LGHNA, YSLEER. The CDR3 is CASSQEGGRGSDTQYF. For the CDR3, the DNA is TGCGCCAGCAGCCAAGAGGGGGGGAGGGGATCAGATACGCAGTATTTT.

V is TRBV6-6 and J is TRBJ2-5; D is undetermined. The CDR3 totals 11 residues. CDR1 is MNHNY and CDR2 is SVGAGI in the germline V gene (reference sequence). The ends were cut back, 5 bases at V and 2 bases at J, with 3 bases in the middle. The CDR3 is CASSTQETQYF. As DNA, the CDR3 is TGTGCCAGCAGTACACAAGAGACCCAGTACTTC.

The chain has TRBV15 and TRBJ1-3, with 8 positions matching TRBD1. Germline V gives CDR1 LNHNV, CDR2 YYDKDF (reference sequence). The trim removed 2 bases at V and 4 bases at J, leaving 4 bases unmatched. The CDR3 contains 15 residues. CDR3 residues: CATSRRTGKGNTIYF. The CDR3 nucleotides read TGTGCCACCAGCAGAAGGACAGGGAAAGGAAACACCATATATTTT.

The rearrangement links TRBV6-6 to TRBJ1-1; 12 positions agree with TRBD1. V was pared by 4 bases and J by 11 bases, with 14 bases of the junction left unmatched. This CDR3 has 16 amino acids. Germline V gene sequence: CDR1 MNHNY, CDR2 SVGAGI (reference sequence). CDR3 nucleotide sequence: TGTGCCAGCAGTTCACCGGGACAGGGGGCGCCAGGTGGGGCTTTCTTT. Its protein is CASSSPGQGAPGGAFF.

The rearrangement uses TRBV12-5 and TRBJ2-2; D is unresolved. Trimming removed 2 bases from V and 0 bases from J, with 4 bases in between. The germline CDR1 and CDR2 sequences are LGHNT and FRNRAP. The CDR3 is made up of 14 amino acids. The CDR3 nucleotides read TGTGCTAGTGGTTTGTGGCCGAACACCGGGGAGCTGTTTTTT. This translates into CASGLWPNTGELFF. Combining the CDR3 with reference TRBV12-5 and TRBJ2-2 gives the whole variable domain DARVTQTPRHKVTEMGQEVTMRCQPILGHNTVFWYRQTMMQGLELLAYFRNRAPLDDSGMPKDRFSAEMPDATLATLKIQPSEPRDSAVYFCASGLWPNTGELFFGEGSRLTVL.

The chain carries TRBV5-5 and TRBJ2-1; tentative D call: TRBD1 (5 bases). The CDR3 is 15 residues long. CDR1 SGHKS and CDR2 YYEKEE come from the germline V gene (reference sequence). Trimming shortened V by 1 base and J by 8 bases, and 16 bases separated the two germline ends. The CDR3 protein is CASSLRQRSPDEQFF. The CDR3, as DNA: TGTGCCAGCAGCTTGAGACAGAGATCACCTGATGAGCAGTTCTTC.

The chain joins TRBV10-3 to TRBJ2-7; TRBD2 is a possible D gene (6 bases). The CDR3 has 13 residues. Germline CDR1 is ENHRY and CDR2 is SYGVKD. The germline V and J ends were trimmed by 9 bases and 2 bases, with 14 bases remaining between them. CDR3 bases: TGTGCCATAACCCGGGAGCGAACCTACGAGCAGTACTTC. It is translated as CAITRERTYEQYF.

The table lists this clone with a count of one. V usage is TRBV23-1 and J usage is TRBJ1-1; D not resolved. TRBV23-1 is placed among ORFs of uncertain function. CDR3 length equals 11 residues. V was trimmed by 9 bases and J by 1 base, leaving 6 bases between them. CDR3 protein: CARRRNTEAFF. The CDR3 bases are TGCGCCAGAAGACGGAACACTGAAGCTTTCTTT.

The chain uses TRBV10-3 and TRBJ2-1; no definite D call. This CDR3 is built from 12 residues. Germline loops: CDR1 ENHRY, CDR2 SYGVKD. Trimming shortened V by 4 bases and J by 5 bases, and 6 bases separated the two germline ends. Written as DNA, the CDR3 is TGTGCCATCAGTGCCAAGGACAATGAGCAGTTCTTC. Its protein is CAISAKDNEQFF.

In this sample, this clone turned up once. The chain employs TRBV19 and TRBJ1-2; TRBD1 might be the D (5 bases). The V end was cut by 7 bases, the J end by 3 bases, with 12 bases between. This CDR3 comprises 13 residues. CDR1 is LNHDA and CDR2 is SQIVND in the germline V gene (reference sequence). The CDR3 protein is CASTDDRYYGYTF. CDR3 sequence (DNA): TGTGCCAGTACCGACGACAGATACTATGGCTACACCTTC.

The gene calls are TRBV6-5 and TRBJ1-6, with TRBD1 as a possible D gene (5 bases). Between the trimmed V and J ends, which lost 5 bases and 9 bases, there was a span of 14 bases. This CDR3 region has 14 residues. Germline V gene sequence: CDR1 MNHEY, CDR2 SVGAGI. CDR3 region: CASSPPGDGSPLHF. The CDR3 nucleotides are TGTGCCAGCAGTCCCCCCGGGGACGGTTCACCCCTCCACTTT.

V is TRBV1 and J is TRBJ2-1; the table calls TRBD2, which could not be checked here. TRBV1 is a pseudogene segment. This CDR3 has 16 amino acids. CDR3 sequence (DNA): TGCACCAGCAGCCAAGGGGGACTAGCGGTTTACAATGAGCAGTTCTTC. Protein sequence: CTSSQGGLAVYNEQFF.

The chain joins TRBV27 to TRBJ1-1; perhaps TRBD1 as D (5 bases). V was pared by 5 bases and J by 0 bases, with 13 bases between. CDR1 is MNHEY and CDR2 is SMNVEV in the germline V gene (reference sequence). This CDR3 has 15 amino acids. DNA of the CDR3: TGTGCCAGCAGTACTAGGGGAAACATGAACACTGAAGCTTTCTTT. It yields the protein CASSTRGNMNTEAFF.

The chain has TRBV5-5 and TRBJ1-5; 9 bases are a match to TRBD1. CDR1 is SGHKS and CDR2 is YYEKEE in the germline V gene (reference sequence). Trimming cost V 4 bases and J 0 bases; bases outside gene matches: 11. The CDR3 runs 18 residues. This CDR3 is CASSPGRWTGASNQPQHF. CDR3 bases: TGTGCCAGCAGCCCGGGACGATGGACAGGGGCTAGCAATCAGCCCCAGCATTTT.

The rearrangement links TRBV5-4 to TRBJ2-3, with 13 bases matching TRBD2. Germline assignment: CDR1 SGHNT and CDR2 YYREEE (reference sequence). Trimming took 4 bases from V and 6 from J; bases not matched to a gene: 8. The CDR3 covers 16 residues. The chain's CDR3 is CASSARLAGGWDTQYF. CDR3 sequence (DNA): TGTGCCAGCAGCGCAAGACTAGCGGGGGGATGGGATACGCAGTATTTT.